The clone carrying this T cell receptor (beta chain) was observed a few times. Its specificity is unknown. Sequenced by immunoSEQ multiplex PCR; TCRdb stores in-frame clones only, minus some. The repertoire holds 150,000 to 200,000 clones, with approximately 90% as singletons. This sample stems from a study of T cell responses to AZD1222 COVID-19 vaccine. Study-wide results and caveats: Sampling that yielded the repertoires occurred only after the peak T cell response. Nearly half of spike-specific TCRs reportedly go after variant regions that carry no mutations. Spike-specific TCR breadth and depth grew following two AZD1222 doses.

The CDR3 is made up of 12 amino acids. Germline V gene data show CDR1 as MNHEY and CDR2 as SVGAGI. Deletions cut 8 bases from V and 5 bases from J, with 12 bases between. The source was peripheral blood, collected 28 days after the second AZD1222 dose. The chain has TRBV6-5 and TRBJ1-2; D perhaps matches TRBD1 (5 bases). This sequence originates from an adult who received the AZD1222 COVID-19 vaccine. CDR3 in amino acids: CASYGAGYGYTF. CDR3 DNA sequence: TGTGCCAGCTACGGGGCAGGTTATGGCTACACCTTC.